The following is a TCR beta chain sequence with its context. The data originate from a study of blood T cell repertoires in COVID-19. The assay was immunoSEQ multiplex PCR, and TCRdb's table has in-frame clones only and misses some. Seen here are about 250,000 clones, roughly 90% observed once, and the top ten hold about 6%. V trimming: 5 bases; J trimming: 0 bases; junction bases outside the gene matches: 3. CDR3 length equals 17 residues. CDR1 is MDHEN and CDR2 is SYDVKM in the germline V gene. The sequencing sample was made of PBMCs or T cells enriched from blood (not recorded which). This chain connects TRBV28 to TRBJ2-5; 16 nucleotides match TRBD2. The receptor's source is a woman younger than 45 with acute COVID-19. DNA for the CDR3: TGTGCCAGCAGTCCCGGGACTAGCGGGAGGGACCAAGAGACCCAGTACTTC. This encodes CASSPGTSGRDQETQYF.